This T cell receptor beta chain was recorded in a study of blood T cell repertoires in COVID-19. Overall study context: COVID-19 samples, acute and convalescent, were from the United States, Italy and Spain.

TCRdb keeps only in-frame clones here, not all; method: immunoSEQ multiplex PCR. The profile shows a few hundred thousand clones, more than 75% of them singletons. Participant age was about 18 to 100 years, and participants resided in roughly 24 US areas. Participants' reported clinical history set cohort assignment. Before being deemed recovered, Cohort 3 donors had two negative PCRs, clearance, or symptom resolution. CDR3 length: 16 residues. Input material: PBMCs or T cells enriched from blood (not recorded which). This chain uses TRBV21-1 with TRBJ1-2. TRBV21-1 is recorded as a pseudogene. This sequence was found in a man aged 25-45 years who had recovered from COVID-19. In DNA, the CDR3 is TGTGCCAGCAGCATCGGAGAGGTTGGAGTGGGCTATGGCTACACCTTC. Its translation is CASSIGEVGVGYGYTF.